Listed below are T cell receptor beta chains from one sample, sequenced in a study of CD4 T cells in relation to SARS-CoV-2 and coronaviruses. Sequencing was performed with immunoSEQ multiplex PCR; in TCRdb, only in-frame clones are kept and a portion is missing. The table lists 60,000 or so clones, about 94% of them singletons. The sequencing sample was made of naive CD4+ T cells from PBMCs. The origin of the receptors is a human donor in good health. Each CDR3 is given without its conserved first and last residue.

v_gene,j_gene,CDR3aa
TRBV5-1,TRBJ2-1,ASNWGANEQF
TRBV12-3/TRBV12-4,TRBJ1-5,ASSWGTNQPQH
TRBV5-6,TRBJ2-5,ASSLLSGGSQETQY
TRBV12-3/TRBV12-4,TRBJ2-2,ASSTTAELF
TRBV6-5,TRBJ2-7,ASSYMTSGRRYEQY
TRBV10-3,TRBJ2-7,AISASYEQY
TRBV6-2/TRBV6-3,TRBJ2-1,ASSYSSGALGGEQF
TRBV28,TRBJ2-5,ASSGGGSSRETQY
TRBV11-2,TRBJ2-5,ASSLLTGMSKETQY
TRBV5-1,TRBJ2-7,ASSLDVGRRGEQY
TRBV15,TRBJ1-5,ATSRGGSSSNQPQH
TRBV9,TRBJ2-7,ASSVRAGGGEQY
TRBV3-1/TRBV3-2,TRBJ1-1,ASSLRGGGDAEAF
TRBV7-6,TRBJ2-5,ASSLRSQSVVQETQY
TRBV5-4,TRBJ1-6,ASSFFDGVEDSPLH
TRBV28,TRBJ2-7,ASSSPTSGRAYSFEQY
TRBV11-2,TRBJ2-5,ASRPPGQTPETQY
TRBV5-6,TRBJ2-3,ASSSVSGRDSFRTDTQY
TRBV27,TRBJ1-6,ASSFDRIAPLH
TRBV6-5,TRBJ1-5,ASGDRGLQPQH
TRBV7-9,TRBJ1-1,ASGGGPTEAF
TRBV2,TRBJ2-7,ASSGYEQY
TRBV6-5,TRBJ2-1,ASSKWTSGRDEQF
TRBV6-5,TRBJ1-2,ASSMDRVGGYT
TRBV19,TRBJ2-7,ASSNPPWRGNYEQY
TRBV6-6,TRBJ2-1,ASRTDWTNEQF
TRBV9,TRBJ1-5,ASSVTGSNQPQH
TRBV28,TRBJ2-3,ASSAPGGNTDTQY
TRBV11-2,TRBJ2-1,ASSPWRSHSYNEQF
TRBV19,TRBJ1-2,ASSRTGTPNYGYT
TRBV7-9,TRBJ2-1,ASSLEAGGYNEQF
TRBV18,TRBJ2-7,ASSPPIRGTTLGKQY
TRBV27,TRBJ1-2,ASSSTGGNGYT
TRBV2,TRBJ2-1,ASSDRGTRSKNEQF
TRBV6-5,TRBJ1-6,ASSYSIQSDNSPLH
TRBV5-1,TRBJ2-3,ASSLSRGKTDTQY
TRBV21-1,TRBJ1-1,ASSKVEGTNTEAF
TRBV18,TRBJ2-1,ASSLISYNEQF
TRBV18,TRBJ2-7,ASSPTPGIYEQY
TRBV7-2,TRBJ1-2,ASSFPGTVGYT
TRBV2,TRBJ2-1,ASRPGQLKTGTSGRMSYNEQF
TRBV7-3,TRBJ1-4,ASSRTGSNEKLF
TRBV6-5,TRBJ1-2,ASSYSNRGSGYGYT
TRBV11-2,TRBJ2-2,ASSPKSRLAGYTGELF
TRBV7-9,TRBJ2-5,ASSLVATETQY
TRBV3-1/TRBV3-2,TRBJ2-1,ASSQNSARARSYNEQF
TRBV4-2,TRBJ2-7,ASSQSPGLAGYEQY
TRBV24-1,TRBJ2-1,ATSEVGTGDHEQF
TRBV10-3,TRBJ2-5,AIRGTAGETQY
TRBV18,TRBJ2-5,ASSVQGRETQY
TRBV9,TRBJ2-1,ASSERRESNEQF
TRBV10-2,TRBJ2-2,ASSQGGSGELF
TRBV7-2,TRBJ2-3,ASSLDQGPDTQY